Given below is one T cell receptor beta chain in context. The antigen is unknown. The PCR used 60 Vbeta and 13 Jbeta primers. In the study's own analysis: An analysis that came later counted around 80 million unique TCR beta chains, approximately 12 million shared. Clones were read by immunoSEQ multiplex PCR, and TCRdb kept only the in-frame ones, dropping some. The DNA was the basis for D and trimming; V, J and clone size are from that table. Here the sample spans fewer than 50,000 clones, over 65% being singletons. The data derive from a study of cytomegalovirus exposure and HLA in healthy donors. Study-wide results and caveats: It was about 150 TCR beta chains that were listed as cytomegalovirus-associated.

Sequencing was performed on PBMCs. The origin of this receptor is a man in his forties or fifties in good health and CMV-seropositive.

Here the CDR3 reads CASSSTGNYGYTF. DNA of the CDR3: TGTGCCAGCAGCTCGACGGGTAACTATGGCTACACCTTC. The chain links TRBV7-9 to TRBJ1-2; D is undetermined. This CDR3 comprises 13 residues. Germline V lookup: CDR1 SEHNR, CDR2 FQNEAQ (reference sequence). Trimming cost V 4 bases and J 1 base, with 7 bases left between them.